These T cell receptor beta chains were read from a single sample in a study of technical replicates of blood from a handful of donors. Profiled with immunoSEQ multiplex PCR; TCRdb holds only in-frame clones, not every one. The repertoire holds about 66,000 clones, roughly 90% seen once, with 4.6% in the top ten. The sample taken for sequencing was PBMCs. These receptors all come from a human donor in good health. Some clones in this sample may be carry-over from other donors' samples. Both conserved end residues are part of each CDR3. A D gene is named only where the DNA matches it firmly. Clone size is shown for a subset of rows, as once, few, many or a class of expanded clone.

V	length	size	D	J	CDR3	DNA
TRBV2	13	-	-	TRBJ1-1	CASSSVPGTEAFF	TGTGCCAGCAGCTCGGTCCCAGGGACTGAAGCTTTCTTT
TRBV4-1	14	-	TRBD1	TRBJ1-4	CASSQGRQGEKLFF	TGCGCCAGCAGCCAGGGAAGACAGGGTGAAAAACTGTTTTTT
TRBV7-8	16	-	-	TRBJ2-3	CASSLALGRGSDTQYF	TGTGCCAGCAGCTTAGCCCTGGGCAGGGGCTCAGATACGCAGTATTTT
TRBV7-2	15	once	-	TRBJ2-2	CASSYWGEVTGELFF	TGTGCCAGCAGCTATTGGGGGGAGGTCACCGGGGAGCTGTTTTTT
TRBV27	15	-	TRBD2	TRBJ2-7	CASSSLAGGRYEQYF	TGTGCCAGCAGTTCGCTAGCGGGAGGGCGGTACGAGCAGTACTTC
TRBV7-2	12	-	-	TRBJ1-1	CASSDPGQEAFF	TGTGCCAGCAGTGATCCGGGACAAGAAGCTTTCTTT
TRBV4-1	17	once	-	TRBJ1-2	CASSQAARQSKLYGYTF	TGCGCCAGCAGCCAAGCGGCCCGACAGAGCAAACTCTATGGCTACACCTTC
TRBV15	16	-	TRBD2	TRBJ2-3	CATSSPWTSGRDTQYF	TGTGCCACCAGCAGCCCCTGGACTAGCGGGAGGGATACGCAGTATTTT
TRBV7-9	18	once	-	TRBJ1-5	CASTEAPHRQDGNQPQHF	TGTGCCAGCACCGAAGCTCCACATAGACAGGATGGCAATCAGCCCCAGCATTTT
TRBV6-6	15	-	TRBD1	TRBJ1-1	CASSYRGRWDTEAFF	TGTGCCAGCAGTTACAGGGGGCGTTGGGACACTGAAGCTTTCTTT
TRBV6-1	15	-	-	TRBJ2-7	CATLPRVASSYEQYF	TGTGCCACACTACCACGGGTGGCGAGCTCCTACGAGCAGTACTTC
TRBV2	15	-	TRBD2	TRBJ2-7	CASSATSGMPYEQYF	TGTGCCAGCAGTGCTACTAGCGGCATGCCTTACGAGCAGTACTTC
TRBV23-1	15	-	-	TRBJ1-1	CASSQSDGVATEAFF	TGCGCCAGCAGTCAATCAGACGGGGTTGCCACTGAAGCTTTCTTT
TRBV19	15	-	TRBD1	TRBJ1-4	CASSNGQGAYEKLFF	TGTGCCAGTAGTAACGGACAGGGGGCTTATGAAAAACTGTTTTTT
TRBV6-4	16	-	TRBD2	TRBJ2-3	CASSESSGRAIDTQYF	TGTGCCAGCAGTGAATCTAGCGGGAGGGCAATAGATACGCAGTATTTT
TRBV9	15	-	-	TRBJ1-3	CASSVGRSSGNTIYF	TGTGCCAGCAGCGTAGGGCGGAGCTCTGGAAACACCATATATTTT
TRBV5-1	13	-	TRBD2	TRBJ2-7	CASTSGGTYEQYF	TGCGCCAGCACCTCGGGGGGGACCTACGAGCAGTACTTC
TRBV7-3	14	once	TRBD2	TRBJ2-1	CASSLGLDYNEQFF	TGTGCCAGCAGCTTAGGACTAGATTACAATGAGCAGTTCTTC
TRBV11-2	14	-	TRBD1	TRBJ2-3	CASSTTGGADTQYF	TGTGCCAGCAGCACCACAGGGGGCGCAGATACGCAGTATTTT
TRBV9	18	-	TRBD2	TRBJ2-1	CASSVAPSAASGSYEQFF	TGTGCCAGCAGCGTAGCCCCATCCGCCGCTAGCGGGAGCTATGAGCAGTTCTTC
TRBV5-5	14	-	-	TRBJ1-5	CASSLWGLGQPQHF	TGTGCCAGCAGCTTGTGGGGCCTCGGTCAGCCCCAGCATTTT
TRBV4-1	15	-	-	TRBJ1-4	CASSPQETTNEKLFF	TGCGCCAGCAGCCCACAGGAGACAACTAATGAAAAACTGTTTTTT
TRBV9	15	-	TRBD1	TRBJ2-7	CASSVAGTGYYEQYF	TGTGCCAGCAGCGTTGCCGGGACAGGGTACTACGAGCAGTACTTC
TRBV5-1	16	-	TRBD1	TRBJ2-2	CASSSQGASNTGELFF	TGCGCCAGCAGCTCCCAGGGGGCATCGAACACCGGGGAGCTGTTTTTT
TRBV7-2	16	-	-	TRBJ1-1	CASSLEGLTGNTEAFF	TGTGCCAGCAGCTTAGAGGGGTTGACCGGGAACACTGAAGCTTTCTTT
TRBV27	13	once	TRBD1	TRBJ2-7	CASRKRTGYEQYF	TGTGCCAGCAGGAAACGGACAGGTTACGAGCAGTACTTC
TRBV6-5	15	-	TRBD1	TRBJ1-2	CASRGTGAPNYGYTF	TGTGCCAGCAGGGGGACAGGGGCCCCTAACTATGGCTACACCTTC
TRBV6-1	14	-	-	TRBJ1-2	CASSEAGGYYGYTF	TGTGCCAGCAGTGAAGCCGGGGGGTACTATGGCTACACCTTC
TRBV7-3	14	-	-	TRBJ2-1	CASSSTGTYNEQFF	TGTGCCAGCAGCTCGACCGGGACATACAATGAGCAGTTCTTC
TRBV5-1	15	-	-	TRBJ1-1	CASSLVPTSNTEAFF	TGCGCCAGCAGCTTGGTTCCAACTTCGAACACTGAAGCTTTCTTT
TRBV27	13	-	TRBD2	TRBJ2-2	CASTRAGAGELFF	TGTGCCAGCACGCGGGCGGGGGCCGGGGAGCTGTTTTTT
TRBV9	15	-	-	TRBJ2-5	CASSVDRGAWETQYF	TGTGCCAGCAGCGTAGATCGGGGGGCTTGGGAGACCCAGTACTTC
TRBV7-9	15	-	TRBD2	TRBJ2-2	CASSPGGGTAGELFF	TGTGCCAGCAGCCCCGGGGGGGGGACGGCCGGGGAGCTGTTTTTT
TRBV18	13	-	-	TRBJ2-7	CASSPPASYEQYF	TGTGCCAGCTCACCACCAGCTTCCTACGAGCAGTACTTC
TRBV6-1	15	-	-	TRBJ2-7	CASSEQSGSSYEQYF	TGTGCCAGCAGTGAACAGAGCGGTAGCTCCTACGAGCAGTACTTC
TRBV2	13	-	TRBD2	TRBJ2-5	CAREALAEETQYF	TGTGCCCGAGAGGCACTAGCGGAAGAGACCCAGTACTTC
TRBV27	13	-	-	TRBJ2-7	CASSYTINYEQYF	TGTGCCAGCAGTTATACTATAAACTACGAGCAGTACTTC
TRBV5-1	14	-	TRBD1	TRBJ2-5	CASSLTGVQETQYF	TGCGCCAGCAGCTTAACAGGGGTCCAAGAGACCCAGTACTTC
TRBV27	15	once	TRBD1	TRBJ2-7	CASSLEDRGLYEQYF	TGTGCCAGCAGTTTAGAGGACAGGGGTCTCTACGAGCAGTACTTC
TRBV7-6	13	-	-	TRBJ1-1	CASSRNKNTEAFF	TGTGCCAGCAGCCGTAACAAGAACACTGAAGCTTTCTTT
TRBV6-5	16	-	TRBD2	TRBJ2-2	CASSYGREPGGGELFF	TGTGCCAGCAGTTACGGGCGGGAGCCGGGTGGCGGGGAGCTGTTTTTT